Below, one TCR beta chain is given with its context. Germline CDR1 and CDR2: SGHNT and YENEEA. V was pared by 4 bases and J by 5 bases, with 8 bases of the junction left unmatched. This CDR3 spans 16 amino acids. This entry belongs to a study of blood T cell repertoires in COVID-19. The repertoire was sequenced with immunoSEQ multiplex PCR; TCRdb's copy has only in-frame clones and lacks some. The sample has about 260,000 clones; 84% are singletons. The chain uses TRBV11-3 and TRBJ2-1; 10 nucleotides match TRBD2. Sequencing was done on a sample of peripheral blood. The source is a human donor in a cohort sampled during active COVID-19. In nucleotides, the CDR3 is TGTGCCAGCAGCTCGGGTGGGCTAGCGGGAGACAATGAGCAGTTCTTC. This gives the protein CASSSGGLAGDNEQFF.